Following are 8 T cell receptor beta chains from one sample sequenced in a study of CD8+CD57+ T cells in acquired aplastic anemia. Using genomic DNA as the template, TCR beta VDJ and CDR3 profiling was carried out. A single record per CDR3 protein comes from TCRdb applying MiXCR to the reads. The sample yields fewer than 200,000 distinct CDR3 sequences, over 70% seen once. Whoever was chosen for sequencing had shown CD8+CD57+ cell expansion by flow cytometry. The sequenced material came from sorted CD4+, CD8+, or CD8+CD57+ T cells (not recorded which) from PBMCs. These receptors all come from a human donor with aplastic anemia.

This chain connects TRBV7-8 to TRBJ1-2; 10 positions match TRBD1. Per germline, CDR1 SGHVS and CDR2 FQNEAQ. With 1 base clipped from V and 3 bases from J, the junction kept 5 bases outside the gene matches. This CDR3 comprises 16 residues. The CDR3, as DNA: TGTGCCAGCAGCTTAGGGGGACAGGGGACCTACTATGGCTACACCTTC. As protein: CASSLGGQGTYYGYTF. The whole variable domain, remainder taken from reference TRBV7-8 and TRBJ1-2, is GAGVSQSPRYKVAKRGQDVALRCDPISGHVSLFWYQQALGQGPEFLTYFQNEAQLDKSGLPSDRFFAERPEGSVSTLKIQRTQQEDSAVYLCASSLGGQGTYYGYTFGSGTRLTVV.

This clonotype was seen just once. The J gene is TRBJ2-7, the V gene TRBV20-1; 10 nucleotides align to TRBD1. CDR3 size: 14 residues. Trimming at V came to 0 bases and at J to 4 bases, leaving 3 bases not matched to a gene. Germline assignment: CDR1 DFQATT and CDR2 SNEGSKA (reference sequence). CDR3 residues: CSARDGDRGYEQYF. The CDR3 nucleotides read TGCAGTGCTAGAGATGGGGACAGGGGTTACGAGCAGTACTTC.

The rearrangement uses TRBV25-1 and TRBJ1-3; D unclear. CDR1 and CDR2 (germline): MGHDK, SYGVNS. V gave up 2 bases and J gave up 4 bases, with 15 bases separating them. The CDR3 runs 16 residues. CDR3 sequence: CASSEPEGSKGNTIYF. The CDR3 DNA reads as TGTGCCAGCAGTGAACCGGAGGGATCGAAGGGAAACACCATATATTTT.

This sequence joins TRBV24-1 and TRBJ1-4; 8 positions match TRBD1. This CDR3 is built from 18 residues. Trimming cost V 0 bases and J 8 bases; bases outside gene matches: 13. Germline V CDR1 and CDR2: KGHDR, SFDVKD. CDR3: CATSDLPHLTGVSEKLFF. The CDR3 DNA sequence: TGTGCCACCAGTGATTTGCCCCACCTGACAGGGGTAAGCGAAAAACTGTTTTTT.

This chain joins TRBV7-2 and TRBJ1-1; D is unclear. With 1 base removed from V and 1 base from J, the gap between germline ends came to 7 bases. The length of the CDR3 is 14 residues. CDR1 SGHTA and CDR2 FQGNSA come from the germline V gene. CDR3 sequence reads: CASSLVRTNTEAFF. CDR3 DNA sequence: TGTGCCAGCAGCTTAGTCAGGACGAACACTGAAGCTTTCTTT. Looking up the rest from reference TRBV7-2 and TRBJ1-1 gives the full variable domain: GAGVSQSPSNKVTEKGKDVELRCDPISGHTALYWYRQSLGQGLEFLIYFQGNSAPDKSGLPSDRFSAERTGGSVSTLTIQRTQQEDSAVYLCASSLVRTNTEAFFGQGTRLTVV.

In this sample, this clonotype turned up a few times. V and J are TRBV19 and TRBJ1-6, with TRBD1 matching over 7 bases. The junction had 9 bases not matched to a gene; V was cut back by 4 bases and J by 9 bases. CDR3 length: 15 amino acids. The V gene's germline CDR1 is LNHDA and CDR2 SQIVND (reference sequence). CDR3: CASSRSGQDSSPLHF. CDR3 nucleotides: TGTGCCAGTAGTAGGTCCGGACAGGATTCTTCACCCCTCCACTTT.

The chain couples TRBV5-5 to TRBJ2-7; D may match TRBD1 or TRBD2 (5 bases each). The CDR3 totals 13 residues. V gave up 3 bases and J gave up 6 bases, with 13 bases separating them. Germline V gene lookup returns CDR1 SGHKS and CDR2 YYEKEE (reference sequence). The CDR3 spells CASSWGPSGEQYF. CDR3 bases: TGTGCCAGCAGCTGGGGACCGTCGGGCGAGCAGTACTTC.

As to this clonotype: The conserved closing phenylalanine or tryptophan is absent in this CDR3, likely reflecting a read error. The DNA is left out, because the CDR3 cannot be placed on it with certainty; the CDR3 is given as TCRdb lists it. CDR3 amino acids: CASSDVGGQ. The gene calls are TRBV6-4 and TRBJ1-1; the table calls TRBD1, which could not be checked here. The CDR3 length equals 9 residues, ends included. CDR1 and CDR2 (germline): MRHNA, SNTAGT.